This is a list of T cell receptor beta chains from one sample in a study of long-term antiretroviral therapy in people with HIV. Method: immunoSEQ multiplex PCR; TCRdb's copy keeps in-frame clones and lacks some. This table holds fewer than 25,000 clones, roughly 82% found once. Sequences were derived from unsorted PBMCs, sampled approximately 5.7 years after starting antiretroviral therapy. Receptors were obtained from a young man with HIV. The CDR3 runs from the conserved cysteine through the conserved F or W. The order of the fields is clone size, V gene, J gene, D gene, CDR3 protein, CDR3 DNA. A D gene is named only where the DNA matches it firmly. A row's size may be missing; if present it is once, few, many or a size class.

-	TRBV2	TRBJ1-1	TRBD1	CASDWTGDTEAFF	TGTGCCAGCGATTGGACAGGGGACACTGAAGCTTTCTTT
-	TRBV18	TRBJ1-4	-	CASSDLSGVGEKLFF	TGTGCCAGCTCAGATTTATCAGGGGTCGGAGAAAAACTGTTTTTT
-	TRBV7-9	TRBJ2-1	-	CASSPGISLYNEQFF	TGTGCCAGCAGCCCAGGGATTTCCCTTTACAATGAGCAGTTCTTC
-	TRBV7-2	TRBJ2-7	-	CASTPGRTGYEQYF	TGTGCCAGCACCCCGGGGAGGACTGGCTACGAGCAGTACTTC
-	TRBV7-9	TRBJ1-3	-	CASSLTEGNTIYF	TGTGCCAGCAGCTTGACCGAAGGAAACACCATATATTTT
-	TRBV28	TRBJ2-7	TRBD1	CATQTGGRAYEQYF	TGTGCCACCCAGACAGGGGGCAGGGCCTACGAGCAGTACTTC
-	TRBV28	TRBJ2-6	TRBD1	CASSDRVSGSGANVLTF	TGTGCCAGCAGCGACAGGGTGAGTGGCTCTGGGGCCAACGTCCTGACTTTC
-	TRBV2	TRBJ1-2	-	CATTQGIYGYTF	TGTGCCACCACCCAGGGGATCTATGGCTACACCTTC
-	TRBV28	TRBJ2-7	-	CASRTTGEGNYEQYF	TGTGCCAGCAGGACAACCGGGGAAGGGAACTACGAGCAGTACTTC
-	TRBV5-1	TRBJ2-1	-	CASSPGALGQNEQFF	TGCGCCAGCAGCCCCGGAGCCCTAGGTCAGAATGAGCAGTTCTTC
once	TRBV6-5	TRBJ2-4	TRBD1	CASTTGGSKNIQYF	TGTGCCAGCACTACAGGGGGCTCCAAAAACATTCAGTACTTC
-	TRBV4-3	TRBJ2-3	TRBD2	CASSQETSGGADTQYF	TGCGCCAGCAGCCAAGAGACTAGCGGGGGGGCAGATACGCAGTATTTT
-	TRBV5-4	TRBJ2-7	-	CASMLWGDSYEQYF	TGTGCCAGCATGTTATGGGGGGACTCCTACGAGCAGTACTTC
once	TRBV4-3	TRBJ2-1	-	CASSQVPEGYLWDEQFF	TGCGCCAGCAGCCAAGTCCCAGAGGGCTACCTTTGGGATGAGCAGTTCTTC
-	TRBV4-3	TRBJ2-1	-	CASSQDPGSSSYNEQFF	TGCGCCAGCAGCCAAGACCCCGGCTCTAGCTCCTACAATGAGCAGTTCTTC
-	TRBV5-4	TRBJ1-1	-	CASSGELMNTEAFF	TGTGCCAGCAGCGGGGAGCTCATGAACACTGAAGCTTTCTTT
-	TRBV13	TRBJ2-2	-	CASSLETGELFF	TGTGCCAGCAGCTTAGAGACCGGGGAGCTGTTTTTT
-	TRBV7-2	TRBJ1-2	TRBD1	CASTQPGQADGSYTF	TGTGCCAGCACCCAACCCGGACAGGCAGACGGGAGCTACACCTTC
-	TRBV6-5	TRBJ2-7	TRBD1	CASSSGTAREQYF	TGTGCCAGCAGTTCCGGGACAGCCCGTGAGCAGTACTTC
once	TRBV11-2	TRBJ2-3	TRBD2	CASSSLAGDSPLYF	TGTGCCAGCAGCTCGTTAGCGGGAGATAGTCCCCTGTATTTT
-	TRBV7-2	TRBJ2-7	-	CASSQQGGGPYEQYF	TGTGCCAGCAGCCAGCAGGGAGGGGGCCCTTACGAGCAGTACTTC
-	TRBV19	TRBJ2-3	TRBD1	CASRDRATDTQYF	TGTGCCAGCCGGGACAGGGCCACAGATACGCAGTATTTT
-	TRBV29-1	TRBJ1-2	-	CSVDHGYTF	TGCAGCGTTGACCATGGCTACACCTTC
-	TRBV7-3	TRBJ1-1	-	CASASGRNTEAFF	TGTGCCAGCGCTAGCGGGCGAAACACTGAAGCTTTCTTT
-	TRBV4-3	TRBJ1-2	-	CASSPVDPGDNYGYTF	TGCGCCAGCAGCCCTGTGGACCCAGGAGATAACTATGGCTACACCTTC
-	TRBV15	TRBJ2-7	TRBD2	CATSRASGEPPYEQYF	TGTGCCACCAGCAGAGCGAGCGGGGAACCTCCCTACGAGCAGTACTTC
-	TRBV14	TRBJ1-1	-	CASSQPGTNTEAFF	TGTGCCAGCAGCCAGCCGGGAACAAACACTGAAGCTTTCTTT
-	TRBV2	TRBJ2-7	TRBD1	CASRYGLLGQGAERRSYEQYF	TGTGCCAGCAGATACGGTTTACTCGGACAGGGGGCAGAGAGGAGATCCTACGAGCAGTACTTC
-	TRBV4-3	TRBJ2-1	TRBD2	CASSQGAGGHYNEQFF	TGCGCCAGCAGCCAGGGAGCGGGGGGCCACTACAATGAGCAGTTCTTC
-	TRBV28	TRBJ1-1	-	CASRRQRLEAFF	TGTGCCAGCAGGAGACAGCGTCTAGAAGCTTTCTTT
-	TRBV28	TRBJ1-2	-	CASSLTGNYGYTF	TGTGCCAGCAGTTTAACAGGGAACTATGGCTACACCTTC
-	TRBV11-2	TRBJ1-2	-	CASSFGQGQGYTF	TGTGCCAGCAGCTTCGGTCAGGGGCAAGGCTACACCTTC
few	TRBV7-2	TRBJ1-1	-	CASSLSLLGTEAFF	TGTGCCAGCAGCTTAAGTTTATTGGGCACTGAAGCTTTCTTT
-	TRBV7-6	TRBJ1-4	-	CASSQAGFNEKLFF	TGTGCCAGCAGCCAGGCAGGCTTTAATGAAAAACTGTTTTTT
-	TRBV5-6	TRBJ2-2	TRBD2	CASSTATSGMGELFF	TGTGCCAGCAGCACCGCGACTAGCGGGATGGGGGAGCTGTTTTTT
-	TRBV7-3	TRBJ1-1	-	CASSKDSRNTEAFF	TGTGCCAGCAGCAAGGACAGCCGAAACACTGAAGCTTTCTTT